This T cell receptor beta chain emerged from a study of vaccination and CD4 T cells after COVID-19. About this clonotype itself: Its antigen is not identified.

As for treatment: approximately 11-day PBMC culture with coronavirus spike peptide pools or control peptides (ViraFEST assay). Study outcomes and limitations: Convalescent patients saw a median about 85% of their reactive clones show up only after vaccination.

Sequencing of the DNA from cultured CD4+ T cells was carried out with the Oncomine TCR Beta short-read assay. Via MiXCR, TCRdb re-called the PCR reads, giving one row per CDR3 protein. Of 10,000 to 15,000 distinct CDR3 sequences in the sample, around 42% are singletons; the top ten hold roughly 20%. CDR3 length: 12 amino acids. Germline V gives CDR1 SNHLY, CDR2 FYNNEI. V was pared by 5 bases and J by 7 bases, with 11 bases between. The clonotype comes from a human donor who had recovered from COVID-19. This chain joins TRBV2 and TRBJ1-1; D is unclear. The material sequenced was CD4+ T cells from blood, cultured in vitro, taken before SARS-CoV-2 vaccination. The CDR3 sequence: CASSKGSVEAFF. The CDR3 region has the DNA TGTGCCAGCAGTAAAGGTTCTGTTGAAGCTTTCTTT.